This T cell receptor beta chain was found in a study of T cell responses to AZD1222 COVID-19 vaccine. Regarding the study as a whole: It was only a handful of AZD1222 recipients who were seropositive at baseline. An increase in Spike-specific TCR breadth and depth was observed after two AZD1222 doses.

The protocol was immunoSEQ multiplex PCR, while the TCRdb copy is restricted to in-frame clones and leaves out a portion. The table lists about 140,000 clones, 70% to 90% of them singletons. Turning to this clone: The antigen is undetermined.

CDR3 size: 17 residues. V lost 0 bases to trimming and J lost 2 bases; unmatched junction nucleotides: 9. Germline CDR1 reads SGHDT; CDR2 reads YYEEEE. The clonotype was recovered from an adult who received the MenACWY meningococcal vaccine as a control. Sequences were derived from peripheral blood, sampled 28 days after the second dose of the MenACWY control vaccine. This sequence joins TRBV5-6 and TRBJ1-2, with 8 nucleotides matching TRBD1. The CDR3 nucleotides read TGTGCCAGCAGCTTGGGGCCCCAGGGGGCCCTAAACTATGGCTACACCTTC. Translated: CASSLGPQGALNYGYTF.